Below, 21 T cell receptor beta chains from the same sample are listed, as sequenced in a study of T-cell memory formation after mild COVID-19. From the 5' RACE reads, TCRdb called clonotypes with MiXCR, one entry per CDR3 protein. Altogether approximately 270,000 distinct CDR3 sequences are present, roughly 15% being singletons, with the ten largest covering roughly 25%. Sequencing was performed on PBMCs or a T cell subset sorted from them (not recorded which). Every receptor here comes from a man aged 18 to 29 who had mild COVID-19 (a few samples of this study predate the infection). Cell type and time point are not known.

This clonotype has more than one count but fewer than ten. V is TRBV4-3 and J is TRBJ2-6; unclear D gene. The CDR3 is 15 residues long. V lost 1 base, J lost 0 bases, and 4 bases lay in between. Germline CDR1 is LGHNA and CDR2 is YSLEER. The CDR3 coding sequence is TGCGCCAGCAGCCAAGCTAACTCTGGGGCCAACGTCCTGACTTTC. It is translated as CASSQANSGANVLTF.

This clonotype was seen a few times. V is TRBV5-1 and J is TRBJ1-2; weak D call: TRBD1 (6 bases). From germline, CDR1 is SGHRS and CDR2 YFSETQ. The CDR3 has 15 residues. V was pared by 5 bases and J by 2 bases, with 16 bases between. The DNA for the CDR3 is TGCGCCAGCAGGCTCCCAGGGGCACTGAACTATGGCTACACCTTC. This sequence encodes CASRLPGALNYGYTF.

In this sample, this clonotype turned up a few times. This chain connects TRBV13 to TRBJ2-1; the match to TRBD2 covers 9 bases. The CDR3 is 15 residues long. With 4 bases clipped from V and 5 bases from J, the junction kept 6 bases outside the gene matches. In germline, CDR1 is PRHDT, CDR2 FYEKMQ (reference sequence). The CDR3: CASSYQRGAHNEQFF. In nucleotides, the CDR3 is TGTGCCAGCAGCTACCAGCGGGGGGCCCACAATGAGCAGTTCTTC.

This clonotype has just a few counts. A much larger clone differs by one base, so this may be a read error. V usage is TRBV2 and J usage is TRBJ2-3, with D possibly being TRBD1 or TRBD2 (5 bases each). This CDR3 has 13 amino acids. CDR1 SNHLY and CDR2 FYNNEI come from the germline V gene. V lost 6 bases and J 0 bases, leaving 7 bases between the germline ends. CDR3 DNA: TGTGCCAGCAGATGGGACAGCACAGATACGCAGTATTTT. It is translated as CASRWDSTDTQYF.

This clonotype was found a few times. The chain is built from TRBV5-5 and TRBJ2-1; 13 bases are shared with TRBD2. Trimming cost V 4 bases and J 0 bases; bases outside gene matches: 7. The CDR3 totals 18 residues. Germline V gene lookup returns CDR1 SGHKS and CDR2 YYEKEE (reference sequence). Written as DNA, the CDR3 is TGTGCCAGCAGCCCAGGACTAGCGGGGGCAAGCTCCTACAATGAGCAGTTCTTC. Protein sequence: CASSPGLAGASSYNEQFF. Complete variable domain (other parts from reference TRBV5-5 and TRBJ2-1): DAGVTQSPTHLIKTRGQQVTLRCSPISGHKSVSWYQQVLGQGPQFIFQYYEKEERGRGNFPDRFSARQFPNYSSELNVNALLLGDSALYLCASSPGLAGASSYNEQFFGPGTRLTVL.

The sample holds a few counts of this clonotype. The CDR3 region is CASSYSRSFGSYNEQFF. The CDR3 DNA reads TGTGCCAGCAGTTACTCGAGATCTTTTGGCTCCTACAATGAGCAGTTCTTC. The chain employs TRBV6-2 or TRBV6-3 and TRBJ2-1; D is uncertain. Germline CDR1 is MNHEY and CDR2 is SVGEGT. This CDR3 is built from 17 residues. Trimming removed 0 bases from V and 0 bases from J, with 12 bases in between.

V gene TRBV9 combines with J gene TRBJ1-1; 7 bases agree with TRBD1. Losses at the gene ends were 6 bases for V and 11 bases for J; bases not matched to a gene: 13. The V gene's germline CDR1 is SGDLS and CDR2 YYNGEE. The CDR3 runs to 13 residues. The CDR3 DNA sequence: TGTGCCAGCACCCCGCGAGGGGGCGACCGGGCTTTCTTT. It yields the protein CASTPRGGDRAFF.

There are a few counts of this clonotype. V gene TRBV24-1 combines with J gene TRBJ2-1, with 11 bases that match TRBD1. J gave up 7 bases and V 9 bases, and 10 bases lay outside the gene matches. Germline V gene sequence: CDR1 KGHDR, CDR2 SFDVKD. The CDR3 is 15 residues long. Here the CDR3 DNA reads TGTGCCACCGGGAGGCTCGGGACAGGGGGTAATGAGCAGTTCTTC. Residues: CATGRLGTGGNEQFF.

The V and J genes are TRBV11-2 and TRBJ2-1, with TRBD1 matching 8 bases. The V gene's germline CDR1 is SGHAT and CDR2 FQNNGV. The CDR3 sequence is 15 residues long. The J segment lost 4 bases and the V segment lost 5 bases, leaving 7 bases of the junction unmatched. The CDR3 sequence is CASSADRGEYNEQFF. The CDR3 bases are TGTGCCAGCAGCGCTGACAGGGGAGAGTACAATGAGCAGTTCTTC. The full variable domain, with the rest looked up from reference TRBV11-2 and TRBJ2-1, is EAGVAQSPRYKIIEKRQSVAFWCNPISGHATLYWYQQILGQGPKLLIQFQNNGVVDDSQLPKDRFSAERLKGVDSTLKIQPAKLEDSAVYLCASSADRGEYNEQFFGPGTRLTVL.

This clonotype has more than one count but fewer than ten. J is TRBJ2-2 and V is TRBV7-2; 8 bases agree with TRBD2. V was clipped by 5 bases and J by 6 bases; unmatched bases: 8. The V gene's germline CDR1 is SGHTA and CDR2 FQGNSA. This CDR3 comprises 15 residues. The CDR3: CASSLRGGRAGELFF. For the CDR3, the DNA is TGTGCCAGCAGCCTACGGGGGGGCCGGGCCGGGGAGCTGTTTTTT.

This rearrangement joins TRBV10-2 to TRBJ1-1, with D maybe TRBD1 (6 bases). The germline CDR1 and CDR2 sequences are WSHSY and SAAADI. This CDR3 comprises 15 residues. V lost 3 bases, J lost 1 base, and 12 bases lay in between. CDR3 sequence: CASSDVPQGNTEAFF. The CDR3 DNA follows: TGCGCCAGCAGTGATGTGCCACAGGGGAACACTGAAGCTTTCTTT.

The genes are TRBV20-1 and TRBJ2-7; D perhaps matches TRBD2 (7 bases). This CDR3 region has 15 residues. The germline V and J ends were trimmed by 5 bases and 0 bases, with 17 bases remaining between them. Germline loops: CDR1 DFQATT, CDR2 SNEGSKA (reference sequence). The CDR3 DNA sequence: TGCAGTGCTCACCGCGGGGGCGGGAACTCCTACGAGCAGTACTTC. It translates to CSAHRGGGNSYEQYF.

The V and J genes are TRBV4-2 and TRBJ1-1; a weak D match, TRBD1 (5 bases). There are 15 residues in the CDR3. V was clipped by 0 bases and J by 4 bases, with 12 bases between them. The germline gives CDR1 LGHNA, CDR2 YNFKEQ. CDR3 amino acids: CASSQDRDGGTEAFF. CDR3 bases: TGTGCCAGCAGCCAAGATCGGGACGGGGGCACTGAAGCTTTCTTT.

In this sample, this clonotype turned up a few times. V usage is TRBV24-1 and J usage is TRBJ1-2; a weak D match, TRBD1 (6 bases). This CDR3 contains 13 residues. Germline CDR1 is KGHDR and CDR2 is SFDVKD. With 4 bases removed from V and 6 bases from J, the gap between germline ends came to 11 bases. The CDR3 DNA reads TGTGCCACCAGTGAGGACAGATTTGATGGCTACACCTTC. Its translation: CATSEDRFDGYTF.

The V gene is TRBV7-2, the J gene TRBJ2-7; D uncertain. With 5 bases removed from V and 3 bases from J, the gap between germline ends came to 17 bases. There are 15 residues in the CDR3. CDR1 and CDR2 (germline): SGHTA, FQGNSA. DNA for the CDR3: TGTGCCAGCAGCACGCCCACAGCAGGCCGCTACGAGCAGTACTTC. It codes for CASSTPTAGRYEQYF.

The chain is built from TRBV19 and TRBJ1-5, with D maybe TRBD1 (5 bases). CDR3 size: 14 residues. V lost 9 bases and J 9 bases, leaving 21 bases between the germline ends. Germline CDR1 is LNHDA and CDR2 is SQIVND (reference sequence). CDR3 sequence reads: CASHRTSKVGPQHF. DNA for the CDR3: TGTGCCAGCCATCGGACATCTAAGGTGGGGCCCCAGCATTTT.

This clonotype turned up a few times. This chain connects TRBV11-2 to TRBJ1-6; D may be TRBD1 (5 bases). Germline values: CDR1 SGHAT, CDR2 FQNNGV. Trimming took off 5 bases at V and 5 bases at J, with 13 bases between the two ends. The CDR3 contains 15 residues. CDR3 sequence: CASSLYRRNNSPLHF. The CDR3 coding sequence is TGTGCCAGCAGCCTTTACAGGAGGAATAATTCACCCCTCCACTTT.

J is TRBJ2-7 and V is TRBV10-3; 7 positions match TRBD2. The germline CDR1 and CDR2 sequences are ENHRY and SYGVKD. V was clipped by 6 bases and J by 5 bases; unmatched bases: 7. The CDR3 covers 13 residues. The CDR3 DNA reads as TGTGCCATCAGCCTTGAGCGGGGTCACGAGCAGTACGTC. It yields the protein CAISLERGHEQYV.

This clonotype was observed a few times. The chain recombines TRBV6-6 with TRBJ2-2; D uncertain. The CDR3 length is 15 residues. Germline lookup yields CDR1 MNHNY and CDR2 SVGAGI (reference sequence). Between the trimmed V and J ends, which lost 4 bases and 6 bases, there was a span of 15 bases. CDR3 coding DNA: TGTGCCAGCAGTTTTAAGAGGACGATTCCCGGGGAGCTGTTTTTT. Translation: CASSFKRTIPGELFF.

Here the CDR3 DNA reads TGTGCCAGCAGCCCCCGGGACAGCTCCTACGAGCAGTACTTC. As protein: CASSPRDSSYEQYF. The rearrangement uses TRBV6-2 or TRBV6-3 and TRBJ2-7, with 7 bases aligning to TRBD1. Germline trimming cut 6 bases from V and 0 bases from J; bases unmatched to any gene: 5. This CDR3 contains 14 residues. Germline V CDR1 and CDR2: MNHEY, SVGEGT.

V is TRBV28 and J is TRBJ1-1; no clear D gene. The CDR3 covers 11 residues. Per germline, CDR1 MDHEN and CDR2 SYDVKM. V dropped 5 bases and J dropped 4 bases, with 5 bases sitting between them. The CDR3 DNA follows: TGTGCCAGCAGTGTTAGCACTGAAGCTTTCTTT. Encoded protein: CASSVSTEAFF.